These 16 T cell receptor beta chains were all obtained from the same sample, sequenced in a study of blood T cell repertoires in COVID-19. Libraries were prepared by immunoSEQ multiplex PCR; TCRdb keeps only in-frame clonotypes and omits some of them. This table holds roughly 80,000 clones, 91% found once. Sequencing was done on a sample of peripheral blood. The receptors stem from a woman between 45 and 65 years old in a cohort sampled during active COVID-19.

A single count supports this clone. The chain has TRBV3-1 (or the pseudogene TRBV3-2) and TRBJ1-3; TRBD1 matches at 8 bases. V gave up 1 base and J gave up 4 bases; unmatched junction bases: 12. Germline values: CDR1 LGHDT, CDR2 YNNKEL (reference sequence). The CDR3 is made up of 18 amino acids. The CDR3 sequence is CASSQVLAGQEDGNTIYF. CDR3 sequence (DNA): TGTGCCAGCAGCCAAGTTCTTGCGGGACAGGAGGACGGAAACACCATATATTTT.

This chain links TRBV12-3 or TRBV12-4 with TRBJ2-5, with D hard to call. Trimming removed 1 base from V and 4 bases from J, with 7 bases in between. The CDR3 spans 13 residues. As DNA, the CDR3 is TGTGCCAGCAGTTTAGTGTCGCGAGAGACCCAGTACTTC. It translates to CASSLVSRETQYF.

The chain recombines TRBV7-2 with TRBJ1-1; tentatively, D is TRBD1 (5 bases). The V end lost 4 bases, the J end lost 4 bases, and 16 bases lay between the germline ends. Germline V gives CDR1 SGHTA, CDR2 FQGNSA. This CDR3 is built from 15 residues. The CDR3 is CASSSVGGVSTEAFF. In DNA, the CDR3 is TGTGCCAGCAGCTCCGTTGGAGGGGTGAGCACTGAAGCTTTCTTT.

This chain uses TRBV19 with TRBJ2-3; the D is unclear. The germline V and J ends were trimmed by 6 bases and 0 bases, with 4 bases remaining between them. Germline V gene sequence: CDR1 LNHDA, CDR2 SQIVND (reference sequence). CDR3 length equals 12 residues. In DNA, the CDR3 is TGTGCCAGTAGACAAAGCACAGATACGCAGTATTTT. Residues: CASRQSTDTQYF.

V usage is TRBV9 and J usage is TRBJ2-3; D is unclear. CDR1 is SGDLS and CDR2 is YYNGEE in the germline V gene. This CDR3 contains 15 residues. V lost 4 bases to trimming and J lost 5 bases, with 17 bases between them. The CDR3 nucleotides read TGTGCCAGCAGCCAAGACATCACTGGGCGAGATACGCAGTATTTT. This sequence encodes CASSQDITGRDTQYF.

The chain joins TRBV3-1 (or the pseudogene TRBV3-2) to TRBJ2-2; 10 bases align to TRBD2. Looked up from germline, CDR1 is LGHDT and CDR2 is YNNKEL (reference sequence). CDR3 length: 16 residues. With V trimmed by 1 base and J by 7 bases, 6 bases remained unmatched. The CDR3, as DNA: TGTGCCAGCAGCCAAGTTGTACTAGCGGGATTCGGGGAGCTGTTTTTT. It encodes CASSQVVLAGFGELFF.

This clone was observed once. J is TRBJ1-5 and V is TRBV5-8; tentative D call: TRBD1 (5 bases). This CDR3 has 15 residues. Between the trimmed V and J ends, which lost 0 bases and 5 bases, there was a span of 12 bases. Germline V gene data show CDR1 as SGHTS and CDR2 as YDEGEE. CDR3 nucleotides: TGTGCCAGCAGCTTGGTGGCCAGGGCCTATCAGCCCCAGCATTTT. Amino acid sequence: CASSLVARAYQPQHF.

This clone was detected once. This CDR3 is CASSLGTSGRFF. CDR3 DNA sequence: TGTGCCAGCAGCCTGGGGACTAGCGGAAGGTTCTTC. The gene calls are TRBV3-1 (or the pseudogene TRBV3-2) and TRBJ2-1; 11 bases align to TRBD2. Germline V lookup: CDR1 LGHDT, CDR2 YNNKEL (reference sequence). The CDR3 has 12 residues. V shed 4 bases and J 15 bases; nucleotides not matched to a gene: 5.

This chain uses TRBV7-8 with TRBJ2-7; possibly TRBD2 for D (5 bases). The CDR3 is 16 amino acids. Germline V gives CDR1 SGHVS, CDR2 FQNEAQ. The V and J ends lost 0 bases and 0 bases respectively, with 12 bases between them. CDR3 in amino acids: CASSLAMPGNSYEQYF. The CDR3 nucleotides read TGTGCCAGCAGCTTAGCAATGCCGGGAAACTCCTACGAGCAGTACTTC.

The chain carries TRBV6-6 and TRBJ1-2; D not resolved. The V and J ends lost 7 bases and 8 bases respectively, with 17 bases between them. Germline loops: CDR1 MNHNY, CDR2 SVGAGI (reference sequence). The CDR3 is 13 residues long. The CDR3 protein is CASTQRVRSGYTF. As DNA, the CDR3 is TGTGCCAGCACCCAACGGGTTAGGAGCGGCTACACCTTC.

The chain recombines TRBV9 with TRBJ2-1; 9 positions match TRBD1. Trimming cost V 3 bases and J 9 bases; bases outside gene matches: 4. Germline CDR1 and CDR2: SGDLS and YYNGEE. This CDR3 region has 13 residues. CDR3 sequence reads: CASSGTGGSEQFF. In DNA form, the CDR3 reads TGTGCCAGCAGCGGAACAGGGGGCAGTGAGCAGTTCTTC.

V gene TRBV7-6 combines with J gene TRBJ2-2, with 13 bases identical to TRBD2. CDR1 SGHVS and CDR2 FNYEAQ come from the germline V gene. J gave up 2 bases and V 10 bases, and 16 bases lay outside the gene matches. CDR3 size: 19 residues. Written as DNA, the CDR3 is TGTGCCATTCGGCCTGGACTAGCGGGAGATTCTACCAACACCGGGGAGCTGTTTTTT. Translation gives CAIRPGLAGDSTNTGELFF.

The rearrangement links TRBV6-2 or TRBV6-3 to TRBJ2-6; no definite D call. The CDR3 has 19 amino acids. From germline, CDR1 is MNHEY and CDR2 SVGEGT. Trimming took 0 bases from V and 0 from J, leaving 15 bases between them. The CDR3, as DNA: TGTGCCAGCAGTTACTCAATTCGACAAGGCCTCTCTGGGGCCAACGTCCTGACTTTC. As protein: CASSYSIRQGLSGANVLTF.

The V gene is TRBV28, the J gene TRBJ1-1; no clear D. V lost 5 bases and J lost 0, with 10 bases in between. CDR1 MDHEN and CDR2 SYDVKM come from the germline V gene. The CDR3 loop spans 14 amino acids. Written as DNA, the CDR3 is TGTGCCAGCAGTCCCCCTAGAATGAACACTGAAGCTTTCTTT. This encodes CASSPPRMNTEAFF.

This clone has a handful of counts. The gene calls are TRBV5-4 and TRBJ1-6; tentative D call: TRBD1 (6 bases). The V gene's germline CDR1 is SGHNT and CDR2 YYREEE (reference sequence). Trimming stripped 2 bases from V and 10 bases from J, with 13 bases between. The CDR3 covers 14 residues. The CDR3, as DNA: TGTGCCAGCAGCTTTGCAGGGGTAGTGTCACCCCTCCACTTT. This translates into CASSFAGVVSPLHF.

The chain carries TRBV28 and TRBJ1-2, with TRBD1 matching 7 bases. The CDR3 has 12 residues. The ends lost 6 bases at V and 8 bases at J; junction bases unmatched: 6. The germline gives CDR1 MDHEN, CDR2 SYDVKM. The CDR3 protein is CASRLQQGGYTF. The CDR3 nucleotides read TGTGCCAGCAGGCTCCAACAGGGGGGCTACACCTTC.